This section outlines one T cell receptor beta chain sequence together with its context. Its antigen target is currently unknown. One base away there is no much larger clone; base qualities are not given. At the junction V is shortened by 2 bases and J by 4 bases, with 9 bases in between. The germline V gene encodes CDR1 SNHLY and CDR2 FYNNEI. The CDR3 spans 15 residues, from the cysteine through the phenylalanine. Left in the record is the CDR3 DNA by itself, 45 bases read in frame from the first base. The data were obtained in a study of blood T cell repertoires in COVID-19 (dated by TCRdb to the early 2020s). For the study in its entirety: Samples from collaborators originated in the United States, Italy and Spain and spanned both the acute and convalescent phases of COVID-19. Where available, HLA class I and class II types were obtained from metadata supplied by the sample provider rather than from assay-based typing. The repertoires were released in a freely available public database intended as a resource for research on the immune response to SARS-CoV-2. Deeply sampled blood TCRbeta repertoires from subjects exposed to, actively infected with, or recovered from COVID-19 were included in the dataset. Sample metadata almost always included a de-identified subject ID, COVID-19 status, age in years and sex. Samples came from the ongoing ImmuneRACE study (first 160 participants) plus 1,254 subjects from 6 global collaborators. The material from the prospective study consisted of cDNA or gDNA derived from T cells, B-cell-depleted T cells, or PBMCs. Summary of the overall study and its limitations: How much clinical and demographic metadata was included differed by source and by participant, and the metadata was provided uncurated.

At one collaborating source in Seattle, patients were enrolled during active infection and were followed longitudinally through the course of disease. Each collaborating institution followed its own protocols to collect whole blood in K2EDTA tubes. Collaborator samples were shipped for TCRbeta analysis as frozen whole blood, isolated PBMCs, or DNA extracted from either sample type. TCRbeta CDR3 regions were amplified from genomic DNA by means of the immunoSEQ Assay, a bias-controlled multiplex PCR. The original pipeline was this. Within the assay, amplification of reference gene primers was used to estimate how many nucleated cells each sample contained. To quantify the absolute abundance of each unique TCRbeta CDR3 rearrangement, sequence reads were collapsed and filtered. For each sample, productive Simpson clonality was calculated as the square root of Simpson's diversity index across productive rearrangements. TCRdb limited this immuneACCESS table to in-frame rearrangements with V and J called. A share of clones is missing; checked studies link under half to unresolved V genes, and the rest is unexplained. V and J calls plus clone size are reproduced from that table; the DNA served to infer D and trimming. The sample table shows 65,000 to 85,000 clones, and around nine tenths are seen once. The ten largest clones take up 5.5% to 7.5% of the sample.

The V and J genes are TRBV2 and TRBJ1-6; TRBD1 is possibly the D segment (6 matching bases). The TCR comes from an elderly man with COVID-19, enrolled during active disease. The sequencing sample was made of peripheral blood. CDR3 reads: CASSEFGTYNSPLHF. In nucleotides, the sequence is TGTGCCAGCAGTGAATTCGGGACATATAATTCACCCCTCCACTTT. Beyond the CDR3, the reference TRBV2 and TRBJ1-6 genes provide the residues; the full variable domain reads: EPEVTQTPSHQVTQMGQEVILRCVPISNHLYFYWYRQILGQKVEFLVSFYNNEISEKSEIFDDQFSVERPDGSNFTLKIRSTKLEDSAMYFCASSEFGTYNSPLHFGNGTRLTVT.